This TCR beta chain was retrieved from a study of blood T cell repertoires in COVID-19. The count of this clone is one. Trimming shortened V by 4 bases and J by 0 bases, and 15 bases separated the two germline ends. The CDR3 runs to 17 residues. CDR1 and CDR2 from the germline V gene are ENHRY and SYGVKD. Data came from immunoSEQ multiplex PCR; TCRdb stores just in-frame clones and leaves some out. The sample carries 23,000 or so clones, roughly 90% recorded once. The source of this sequence is a human donor in a cohort sampled during active COVID-19. The V and J genes are TRBV10-3 and TRBJ2-2, with D perhaps matching TRBD1 (6 bases). The sequenced sample consisted of peripheral blood. The CDR3 is CAISATARGANTGELFF. The CDR3 DNA sequence: TGTGCCATCAGTGCGACAGCCAGGGGAGCGAACACCGGGGAGCTGTTTTTT.